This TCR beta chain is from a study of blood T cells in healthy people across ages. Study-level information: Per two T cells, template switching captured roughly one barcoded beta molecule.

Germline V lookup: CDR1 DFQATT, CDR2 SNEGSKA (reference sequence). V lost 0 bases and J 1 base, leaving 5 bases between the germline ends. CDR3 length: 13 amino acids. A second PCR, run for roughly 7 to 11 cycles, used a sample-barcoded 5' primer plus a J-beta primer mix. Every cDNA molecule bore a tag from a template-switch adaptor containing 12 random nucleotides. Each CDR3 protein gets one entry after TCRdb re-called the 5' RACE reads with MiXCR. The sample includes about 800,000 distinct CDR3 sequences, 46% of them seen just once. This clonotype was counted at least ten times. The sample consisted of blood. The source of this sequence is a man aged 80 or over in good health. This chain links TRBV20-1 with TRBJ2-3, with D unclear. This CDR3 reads CSARDPGTDTQYF. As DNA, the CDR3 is TGCAGTGCTAGAGATCCTGGCACAGATACGCAGTATTTT.